This entry lists 24 T cell receptor beta chains sequenced from one sample in a study of T cell responses to AZD1222 COVID-19 vaccine. Measured with immunoSEQ multiplex PCR; TCRdb has only the in-frame clones, and not every one. The table shows about 140,000 clones, with about 93% occurring only once. The source was peripheral blood, collected 28 days after the second AZD1222 dose. The receptors were gathered from an adult who received the AZD1222 COVID-19 vaccine.

The J gene is TRBJ1-1, the V gene TRBV19; D is unclear. V was trimmed by 1 base and J by 1 base, leaving 10 bases between them. Germline V CDR1 and CDR2: LNHDA, SQIVND (reference sequence). The CDR3 covers 15 residues. The CDR3 DNA is TGTGCCAGTAGTATAGTGTCGTCTGCGAACACTGAAGCTTTCTTT. Protein product: CASSIVSSANTEAFF.

The chain is built from TRBV4-2 and TRBJ1-2, with D unclear. The CDR3 extends over 16 amino acids. The germline CDR1 and CDR2 sequences are LGHNA and YNFKEQ. The V gene lost 0 bases and the J gene lost 3 bases, with 14 bases spanning the gap. CDR3 bases: TGTGCCAGCAGCCAAGATGTTGGTGCGTCTGACTATGGCTACACCTTC. It yields the protein CASSQDVGASDYGYTF.

The chain uses TRBV10-1 and TRBJ1-4; 10 bases agree with TRBD1. CDR1 is WNHNN, CDR2 SYGVQD, per germline (reference sequence). J was trimmed by 8 bases and V by 0 bases; bases with no gene match: 3. CDR3 length equals 15 residues. This CDR3 reads CASSESGTGEEKLFF. The CDR3 coding sequence is TGCGCCAGCAGTGAGTCCGGGACAGGGGAGGAAAAACTGTTTTTT.

The rearrangement uses TRBV2 and TRBJ1-2; D is unclear. The CDR3 runs to 14 residues. V was clipped by 6 bases and J by 8 bases, with 19 bases between them. Germline values: CDR1 SNHLY, CDR2 FYNNEI. The CDR3 is CASSETGSPWGYTF. In nucleotides, the CDR3 is TGTGCCAGCAGCGAGACGGGGTCCCCCTGGGGCTACACCTTC.

J is TRBJ1-5 and V is TRBV19; D is undetermined. V was shortened by 4 bases and J by 2 bases, with 15 bases between the two germline ends. Germline-derived CDR1 and CDR2 are LNHDA and SQIVND (reference sequence). The CDR3 runs to 16 residues. The CDR3 loop reads CASSTWGFEGNQPQHF. The CDR3 DNA sequence: TGTGCCAGTAGTACCTGGGGTTTCGAGGGCAATCAGCCCCAGCATTTT. The variable domain in full, completed from reference TRBV19 and TRBJ1-5, reads DGGITQSPKYLFRKEGQNVTLSCEQNLNHDAMYWYRQDPGQGLRLIYYSQIVNDFQKGDIAEGYSVSREKKESFPLTVTSAQKNPTAFYLCASSTWGFEGNQPQHFGDGTRLSIL.

This clone appeared once. The chain joins TRBV10-3 to TRBJ1-5; the match to TRBD1 covers 7 bases. The ends lost 1 base at V and 5 bases at J; junction bases unmatched: 8. The CDR3 length is 16 residues. Germline V gene sequence: CDR1 ENHRY, CDR2 SYGVKD. The CDR3: CAISEFGQGVDQPQHF. In DNA, the CDR3 is TGTGCCATCAGTGAGTTTGGGCAGGGGGTTGATCAGCCCCAGCATTTT.

The chain carries TRBV4-3 and TRBJ1-2; TRBD1 agrees at 7 bases. This CDR3 region has 15 residues. CDR1 and CDR2 (germline): LGHNA, YSLEER. J was trimmed by 4 bases and V by 0 bases; bases with no gene match: 5. The CDR3 sequence: CASSQDGTDTYGYTF. Written as DNA, the CDR3 is TGCGCCAGCAGCCAAGATGGGACAGACACCTATGGCTACACCTTC.

V is TRBV6-5 and J is TRBJ1-2, with D uncertain. The CDR3 runs to 13 residues. The V end was cut by 4 bases, the J end by 7 bases, with 13 bases between. Germline CDR1 MNHEY, CDR2 SVGAGI. The CDR3, as DNA: TGTGCCAGCAGTTCACCGACCGTAAGTGGCTACACCTTC. It encodes CASSSPTVSGYTF.

The chain recombines TRBV18 with TRBJ1-2, with 8 bases that match TRBD1. The CDR3 spans 16 residues. Trimming at V came to 3 bases and at J to 3 bases, leaving 9 bases not matched to a gene. Germline CDR1 reads KGHSH; CDR2 reads LQKENI. The chain's CDR3 is CASSPSGTGSDYGYTF. CDR3 in DNA: TGTGCCAGCTCACCTTCCGGGACAGGATCCGACTATGGCTACACCTTC. The variable domain in full, completed from reference TRBV18 and TRBJ1-2, reads NAGVMQNPRHLVRRRGQEARLRCSPMKGHSHVYWYRQLPEEGLKFMVYLQKENIIDESGMPKERFSAEFPKEGPSILRIQQVVRGDSAAYFCASSPSGTGSDYGYTFGSGTRLTVV.

The J gene is TRBJ2-7, the V gene TRBV11-3, with a weak D call TRBD2 (6 bases). V lost 5 bases, J lost 7 bases, and 21 bases lay in between. The CDR3 contains 15 residues. Germline lookup yields CDR1 SGHNT and CDR2 YENEEA. Here the CDR3 reads CASSPVRGHAGEQYF. CDR3 in DNA: TGTGCCAGCAGCCCAGTGCGGGGTCACGCGGGAGAGCAGTACTTC.

The chain carries TRBV10-3 and TRBJ1-6; D gene unclear. The CDR3 spans 16 residues. V gave up 2 bases and J gave up 2 bases, with 10 bases separating them. Germline V gives CDR1 ENHRY, CDR2 SYGVKD. The CDR3 DNA is TGTGCCATCAGTGAGCGAAGAGAGACCTATAATTCACCCCTCCACTTT. Translated: CAISERRETYNSPLHF.

The rearrangement joins TRBV7-9 to TRBJ2-5; 7 bases are shared with TRBD1. The CDR3 consists of 12 residues. V dropped 7 bases and J dropped 9; count of bases not matched to a gene: 8. Germline CDR1 and CDR2: SEHNR and FQNEAQ (reference sequence). CDR3 in DNA: TGTGCCAGCAAAACCGACAGGGCGTCCCAGTACTTC. This encodes CASKTDRASQYF.

The V call is TRBV4-1, the J call TRBJ1-5; D unresolved. Per the germline V gene, CDR1 is MGHRA and CDR2 is YSYEKL. Trimming took off 1 base at V and 7 bases at J, with 14 bases between the two ends. The length of the CDR3 is 15 residues. CDR3 sequence: CASSQGIGPGQPQHF. For the CDR3, the DNA is TGCGCCAGCAGCCAAGGGATCGGGCCGGGACAGCCCCAGCATTTT.

This chain uses TRBV4-1 with TRBJ2-1; perhaps TRBD1 as D (7 bases). V was clipped by 2 bases and J by 0 bases, with 14 bases between them. Germline V gives CDR1 MGHRA, CDR2 YSYEKL. The CDR3 is 17 amino acids. CDR3 nucleotides: TGCGCCAGCAGCCAAACAAGGCAGGGGGGCTCCTACAATGAGCAGTTCTTC. Translating gives CASSQTRQGGSYNEQFF.

The rearrangement uses TRBV7-9 and TRBJ1-2; D uncertain. V was cut by 3 bases and J by 8 bases, with 13 bases left in between. The CDR3 has 13 amino acids. Germline assignment: CDR1 SEHNR and CDR2 FQNEAQ (reference sequence). Here the CDR3 reads CASSFIKGDGYTF. CDR3 sequence (DNA): TGTGCCAGCAGCTTCATAAAGGGAGACGGCTACACCTTC.

The chain has TRBV5-1 and TRBJ2-7, with 9 bases lining up with TRBD1. The CDR3 spans 15 residues. The V segment lost 2 bases and the J segment 7 bases; nucleotides outside the gene matches: 10. Germline V gene sequence: CDR1 SGHRS, CDR2 YFSETQ. The CDR3 loop is CASSLPGQGIREQYF. In nucleotides, the CDR3 is TGCGCCAGCAGCTTACCGGGACAGGGAATAAGGGAGCAGTACTTC.

This sequence joins TRBV19 and TRBJ1-2, with D possibly being TRBD1 (5 bases). The V end was cut by 2 bases, the J end by 4 bases, with 11 bases between. Germline V gene data show CDR1 as LNHDA and CDR2 as SQIVND (reference sequence). The CDR3 consists of 14 residues. DNA for the CDR3: TGTGCCAGTAGTATAATCGACAGTTCCTATGGCTACACCTTC. Translated, it gives CASSIIDSSYGYTF.

The CDR3 spells CASSYWQNTEAFF. The CDR3 DNA reads TGTGCCAGCAGTTATTGGCAGAACACTGAAGCTTTCTTT. This chain uses TRBV6-2 or TRBV6-3 with TRBJ1-1; no firm D call. The germline V gene encodes CDR1 MNHEY and CDR2 SVGEGT. CDR3 length: 13 amino acids. Between the trimmed V and J ends, which lost 3 bases and 1 base, there was a span of 6 bases.

The genes are TRBV7-2 and TRBJ2-5; TRBD2 matches at 16 bases. This CDR3 comprises 17 residues. V lost 5 bases to trimming and J lost 4 bases; unmatched junction nucleotides: 7. Germline lookup yields CDR1 SGHTA and CDR2 FQGNSA. Here the CDR3 reads CASSEGTSGGAPETQYF. The CDR3 DNA sequence: TGTGCCAGCAGCGAAGGGACTAGCGGGGGGGCCCCAGAGACCCAGTACTTC. Variable domain in full (rest from reference TRBV7-2 and TRBJ2-5): GAGVSQSPSNKVTEKGKDVELRCDPISGHTALYWYRQSLGQGLEFLIYFQGNSAPDKSGLPSDRFSAERTGGSVSTLTIQRTQQEDSAVYLCASSEGTSGGAPETQYFGPGTRLLVL.

This chain uses TRBV18 with TRBJ1-5, with TRBD1 identical over 7 bases. CDR3 length: 15 amino acids. After removal of 2 bases from V and 0 bases from J, the junction contained 1 base not matched to a gene. The germline gives CDR1 KGHSH, CDR2 LQKENI. The CDR3 region has the DNA TGTGCCAGCTCACCAGGACAGGATAGCAATCAGCCCCAGCATTTT. Translation: CASSPGQDSNQPQHF.

The chain links TRBV11-3 to TRBJ1-4; D possibly corresponds to TRBD1 (5 bases). Germline CDR1 SGHNT, CDR2 YENEEA. The CDR3 runs 19 residues. Trimming left V 2 bases short and J 2 bases short, with 21 bases between. CDR3 protein: CASSLFGRGRHITNEKLFF. The CDR3 coding sequence is TGTGCCAGCAGCTTATTTGGGCGGGGACGACATATCACTAATGAAAAACTGTTTTTT.

The chain is built from TRBV28 and TRBJ1-4; 8 bases are shared with TRBD1. Germline values: CDR1 MDHEN, CDR2 SYDVKM. The CDR3 length is 14 residues. Losses at the gene ends were 2 bases for V and 8 bases for J; bases not matched to a gene: 4. CDR3 region: CASSLVQGAEKLFF. The DNA of the CDR3 is TGTGCCAGCAGTTTAGTCCAGGGGGCGGAAAAACTGTTTTTT.

The chain has TRBV30 and TRBJ1-2; D is uncertain. Trimming took 2 bases from V and 7 from J, leaving 8 bases between them. Germline CDR1 is GTSNPN and CDR2 is SVGIG (reference sequence). CDR3 length equals 11 residues. Written as DNA, the CDR3 is TGTGCCTGGAGTTTGAGAGGTGGCTACACCTTC. Its protein product is CAWSLRGGYTF.

This chain links TRBV27 with TRBJ1-4; no clear D gene. CDR1 MNHEY and CDR2 SMNVEV come from the germline V gene (reference sequence). The CDR3 extends over 14 amino acids. Trimming removed 5 bases at V and 4 bases at J, with 11 bases between. The CDR3 DNA reads as TGTGCCAGCAGTGAACGAGCTTTTAATGAAAAACTGTTTTTT. This codes for CASSERAFNEKLFF.